These 10 T cell receptor beta chains were sequenced from one sample in a study of blood T cells in healthy people across ages. Using a J-beta primer mix together with a sample-barcoded 5' primer, a second PCR was run for about 6 to 12 cycles. From the 5' RACE reads, TCRdb called clonotypes with MiXCR, one entry per CDR3 protein. The sample lists hundreds of thousands of distinct CDR3 sequences; roughly 50% were seen once. The sample was blood. Receptors originate from a man aged 25-45 years in good health.

V is TRBV2 and J is TRBJ1-2, with D perhaps matching TRBD1 (5 bases). Germline CDR1 is SNHLY and CDR2 is FYNNEI. Trimming left V 2 bases short and J 7 bases short, with 14 bases between. This CDR3 is built from 14 residues. As DNA, the CDR3 is TGTGCCAGCAGTGAACTAGGGGTTTTGGTTGGCTACACCTTC. This gives the protein CASSELGVLVGYTF.

The chain joins TRBV16 to TRBJ1-1; D not resolved. Trimming took off 0 bases at V and 1 base at J, with 9 bases between the two ends. CDR3 size: 15 residues. Germline CDR1 KGHSY, CDR2 FQNENV. CDR3: CASSQSPRWNTEAFF. Written as DNA, the CDR3 is TGTGCCAGCAGCCAATCCCCACGGTGGAACACTGAAGCTTTCTTT. The variable domain in full, completed from reference TRBV16 and TRBJ1-1, reads GEEVAQTPKHLVRGEGQKAKLYCAPIKGHSYVFWYQQVLKNEFKFLISFQNENVFDETGMPKERFSAKCLPNSPCSLEIQATKLEDSAVYFCASSQSPRWNTEAFFGQGTRLTVV.

The chain employs TRBV2 and TRBJ2-5, with unresolved D. Near its end, the DNA agrees better with TRBJ2-7, so the J call may be wrong. The CDR3 covers 15 residues. CDR1 is SNHLY, CDR2 FYNNEI, per germline. CDR3 sequence: CASTPGPGFPPEQYF. The CDR3, as DNA: TGTGCCAGCACACCCGGGCCCGGCTTTCCCCCCGAGCAGTACTTC.

The chain is built from TRBV20-1 and TRBJ2-5; D is undetermined. The CDR3 has 15 amino acids. CDR1 is DFQATT, CDR2 SNEGSKA, per germline (reference sequence). V was trimmed by 4 bases and J by 3 bases, leaving 18 bases between them. For the CDR3, the DNA is TGCAGTGCTACATATCCGGGCGCCCGAAAAGAGACCCAGTACTTC. It specifies CSATYPGARKETQYF.

The J gene is TRBJ2-5, the V gene TRBV5-1, with D possibly being TRBD1 (5 bases). Trimming pared 4 bases from V and 2 bases from J, leaving 12 bases between. The CDR3 consists of 14 residues. Germline V gene lookup returns CDR1 SGHRS and CDR2 YFSETQ. DNA of the CDR3: TGCGCCAGCAGCGGGCAGGGATTTCAAGAGACCCAGTACTTC. Protein: CASSGQGFQETQYF.

This clonotype was seen repeatedly, ten times or more. The gene calls are TRBV2 and TRBJ1-5; tentatively, D is TRBD1 (6 bases). The CDR3 sequence is 14 residues long. V was pared by 6 bases and J by 1 base, with 10 bases between. The V gene's germline CDR1 is SNHLY and CDR2 FYNNEI. CDR3 in amino acids: CASSPDRSNQPQHF. In DNA form, the CDR3 reads TGTGCCAGCAGCCCTGACAGGAGCAATCAGCCCCAGCATTTT.

V is TRBV10-3 and J is TRBJ2-1, with a weak D call TRBD2 (5 bases). Germline-derived CDR1 and CDR2 are ENHRY and SYGVKD. The CDR3 has 15 amino acids. Trimming pared 3 bases from V and 7 bases from J, leaving 16 bases between. In nucleotides, the CDR3 is TGTGCCATCAGTGACGAGCGGATTAGAGGGAATGAGCAGTTCTTC. The encoded protein is CAISDERIRGNEQFF.

The rearrangement links TRBV2 to TRBJ2-1, with 12 nucleotides matching TRBD2. This CDR3 has 16 amino acids. J lost 7 bases, V lost 6 bases, and 10 bases had no gene match. The germline V gene has CDR1 SNHLY and CDR2 FYNNEI. The CDR3, as DNA: TGTGCCAGCAGCCAACTAGCGGGGGGACACGGAAATGAGCAGTTCTTC. As protein: CASSQLAGGHGNEQFF.

This clonotype was detected once. One junction end disagrees with the germline gene, perhaps due to a read error. The chain couples TRBV12-3 or TRBV12-4 to TRBJ1-2; TRBD1 might be the D (6 bases). The CDR3 has 15 amino acids. CDR3 protein: CASSLEIGGVSGYTF. The CDR3 nucleotides are TGTGCTAGCAGTTTAGAGATAGGGGGAGTCTCTGGCTACACCTTC.

In this sample, this clonotype turned up a few times. The DNA of the CDR3 is TGTGCCAGCAGCTTAAGTTCCCGTGACAGTTTCTCAACTAATGAAAAACTGTTTTTT. Protein: CASSLSSRDSFSTNEKLFF. The chain recombines TRBV7-6 with TRBJ1-4, with a possible D match to TRBD1 (5 bases). V was clipped by 2 bases and J by 0 bases, with 19 bases between them. Germline V gene sequence: CDR1 SGHVS, CDR2 FNYEAQ. The CDR3 extends over 19 amino acids.